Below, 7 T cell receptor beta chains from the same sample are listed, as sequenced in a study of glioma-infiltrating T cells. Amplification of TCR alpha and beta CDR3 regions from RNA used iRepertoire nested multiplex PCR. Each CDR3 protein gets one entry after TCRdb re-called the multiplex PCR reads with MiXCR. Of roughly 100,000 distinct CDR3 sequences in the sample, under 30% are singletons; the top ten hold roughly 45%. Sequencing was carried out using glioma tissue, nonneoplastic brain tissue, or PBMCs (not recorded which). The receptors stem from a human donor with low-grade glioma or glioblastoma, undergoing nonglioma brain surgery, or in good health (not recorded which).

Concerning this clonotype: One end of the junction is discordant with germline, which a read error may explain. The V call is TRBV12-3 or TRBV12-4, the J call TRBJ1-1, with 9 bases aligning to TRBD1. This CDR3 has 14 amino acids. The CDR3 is CGSTVQGAYTEAFF. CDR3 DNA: TGTGGCAGCACCGTACAGGGGGCGTACACTGAAGCTTTCTTT.

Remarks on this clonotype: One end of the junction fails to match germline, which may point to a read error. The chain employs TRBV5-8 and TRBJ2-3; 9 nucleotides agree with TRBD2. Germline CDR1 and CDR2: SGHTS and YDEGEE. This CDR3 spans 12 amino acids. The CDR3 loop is CASSRLAATQCF. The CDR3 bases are TGTGCCAGCAGCCGACTAGCGGCAACGCAGTGTTTT.

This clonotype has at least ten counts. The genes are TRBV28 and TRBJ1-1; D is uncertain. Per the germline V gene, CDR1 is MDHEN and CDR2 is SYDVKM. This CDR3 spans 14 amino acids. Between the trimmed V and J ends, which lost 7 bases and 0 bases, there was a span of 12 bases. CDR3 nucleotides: TGTGCCAGCACCTCGATGATCCTGAACACTGAAGCTTTCTTT. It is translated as CASTSMILNTEAFF. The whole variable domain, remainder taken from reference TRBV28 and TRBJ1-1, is DVKVTQSSRYLVKRTGEKVFLECVQDMDHENMFWYRQDPGLGLRLIYFSYDVKMKEKGDIPEGYSVSREKKERFSLILESASTNQTSMYLCASTSMILNTEAFFGQGTRLTVV.

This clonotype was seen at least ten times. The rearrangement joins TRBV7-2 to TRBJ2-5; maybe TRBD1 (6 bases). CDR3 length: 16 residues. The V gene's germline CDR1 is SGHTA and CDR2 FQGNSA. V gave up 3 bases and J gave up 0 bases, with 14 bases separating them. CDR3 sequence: CASSLRGQMYQETQYF. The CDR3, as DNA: TGTGCCAGCAGCTTGAGGGGACAAATGTACCAAGAGACCCAGTACTTC.

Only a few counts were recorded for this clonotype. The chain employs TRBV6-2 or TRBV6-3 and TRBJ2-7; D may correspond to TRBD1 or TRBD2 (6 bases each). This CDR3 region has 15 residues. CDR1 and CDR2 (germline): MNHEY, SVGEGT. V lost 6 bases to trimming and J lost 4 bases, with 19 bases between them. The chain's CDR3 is CASSPRLEGGYEQYF. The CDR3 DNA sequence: TGTGCCAGCAGCCCACGGCTAGAGGGGGGATACGAGCAGTACTTC.

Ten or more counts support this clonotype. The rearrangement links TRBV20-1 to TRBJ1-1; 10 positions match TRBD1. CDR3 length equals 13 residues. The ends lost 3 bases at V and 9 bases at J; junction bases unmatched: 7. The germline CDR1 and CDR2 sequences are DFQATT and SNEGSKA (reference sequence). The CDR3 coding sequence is TGCAGTGCTAGTAAGGGGACAGGGGTACAAGCTTTCTTT. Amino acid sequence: CSASKGTGVQAFF.

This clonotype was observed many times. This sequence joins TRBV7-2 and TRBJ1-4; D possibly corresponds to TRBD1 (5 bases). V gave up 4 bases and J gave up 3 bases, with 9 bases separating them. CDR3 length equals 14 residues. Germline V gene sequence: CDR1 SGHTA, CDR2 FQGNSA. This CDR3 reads CASSWGPSNEKLFF. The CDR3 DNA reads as TGTGCCAGCAGCTGGGGACCGTCTAATGAAAAACTGTTTTTT. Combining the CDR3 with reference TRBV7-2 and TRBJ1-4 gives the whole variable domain GAGVSQSPSNKVTEKGKDVELRCDPISGHTALYWYRQSLGQGLEFLIYFQGNSAPDKSGLPSDRFSAERTGGSVSTLTIQRTQQEDSAVYLCASSWGPSNEKLFFGSGTQLSVL.